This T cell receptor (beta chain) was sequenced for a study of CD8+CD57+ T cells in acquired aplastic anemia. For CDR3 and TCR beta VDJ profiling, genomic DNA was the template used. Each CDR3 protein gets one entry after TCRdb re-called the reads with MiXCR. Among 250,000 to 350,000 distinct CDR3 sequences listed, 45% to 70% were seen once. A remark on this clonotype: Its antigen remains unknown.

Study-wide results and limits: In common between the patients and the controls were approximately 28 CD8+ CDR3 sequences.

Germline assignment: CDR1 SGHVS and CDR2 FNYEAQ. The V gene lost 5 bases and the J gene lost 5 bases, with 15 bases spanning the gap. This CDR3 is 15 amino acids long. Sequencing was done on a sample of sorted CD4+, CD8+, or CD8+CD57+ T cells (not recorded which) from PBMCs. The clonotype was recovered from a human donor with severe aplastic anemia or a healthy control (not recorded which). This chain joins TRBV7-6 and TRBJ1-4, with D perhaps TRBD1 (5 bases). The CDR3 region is CASSPRPGENEKLFF. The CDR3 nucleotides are TGTGCCAGCAGCCCACGACCGGGGGAGAATGAAAAACTGTTTTTT.